Listed below are T cell receptor beta chains from one sample, sequenced in a study of T cell responses to AZD1222 COVID-19 vaccine. This table comes from immunoSEQ multiplex PCR, and its TCRdb copy is limited to in-frame clones, with some not included. The sample lists some 53,000 clones; approximately 88% were seen once. The sequences come from peripheral blood, collected 28 days after the second AZD1222 dose. These receptors came from an adult who received the AZD1222 COVID-19 vaccine. Both conserved end residues are part of each CDR3. D genes are given only for firm matches. For some rows the clone size is stated as once, few or many, or as a class when expanded; others skip it.

d_call clone_size j_call v_call cdr3_aa cdr3_nt
TRBD1 once TRBJ1-5 TRBV7-8 CASSPGTGGLWSNQPQHF TGTGCCAGCAGCCCTGGGACAGGGGGCCTCTGGAGCAATCAGCCCCAGCATTTT
TRBD1 . TRBJ1-1 TRBV2 CASTLQGMNTEAFF TGTGCCAGCACGCTACAGGGGATGAACACTGAAGCTTTCTTT
. once TRBJ1-2 TRBV24-1 CATSEAGLRDGYTF TGTGCCACCAGTGAAGCTGGGCTTCGCGACGGCTACACCTTC
. . TRBJ2-5 TRBV12-3/TRBV12-4 CASSLSPSKTQYF TGTGCCAGCAGTTTATCCCCTTCTAAGACCCAGTACTTC
. . TRBJ2-1 TRBV2 CASRYLTGGNEQFF TGTGCCAGCAGATATTTGACGGGCGGGAATGAGCAGTTCTTC
. . TRBJ2-1 TRBV30 CAWSGTYNEQFF TGTGCCTGGAGCGGGACTTACAATGAGCAGTTCTTC
. . TRBJ1-2 TRBV15 CATSRALQGSVYGYTF TGTGCCACCAGCAGAGCCCTCCAAGGATCTGTCTATGGCTACACCTTC
TRBD1 . TRBJ1-2 TRBV28 CASSSPPDRGKGYTF TGTGCCAGCAGTTCCCCACCCGACAGGGGAAAAGGCTACACCTTC
. . TRBJ2-5 TRBV24-1 CATSDSTQRQETQYF TGTGCCACCAGTGATTCGACACAAAGGCAAGAGACCCAGTACTTC
TRBD2 few TRBJ2-7 TRBV19 CASRLAGGEQYF TGTGCCAGTAGGCTAGCGGGAGGCGAGCAGTACTTC
. . TRBJ2-6 TRBV28 CASSVPGPFSGANVLTF TGTGCCAGCAGCGTCCCGGGACCGTTTTCTGGGGCCAACGTCCTGACTTTC
. . TRBJ1-5 TRBV27 CASSQQGPYQPQHF TGTGCCAGCAGCCAGCAGGGGCCTTATCAGCCCCAGCATTTT
. . TRBJ2-7 TRBV12-3/TRBV12-4 CASSALAFGEQYF TGTGCCAGCAGTGCCTTAGCTTTCGGGGAGCAGTACTTC
. . TRBJ2-3 TRBV7-8 CASSLEAVSSTDTQYF TGTGCCAGCAGCTTAGAGGCGGTCTCTAGCACAGATACGCAGTATTTT
. . TRBJ2-5 TRBV5-6 CASSFSESRRETQYF TGTGCCAGCAGCTTTAGCGAATCGCGTCGAGAGACCCAGTACTTC
TRBD2 . TRBJ2-2 TRBV3-1/TRBV3-2 CASSRAGANTGELFF TGTGCCAGCAGCCGAGCGGGGGCGAACACCGGGGAGCTGTTTTTT
TRBD1 once TRBJ2-1 TRBV5-1 CASSLVAGGGNEQFF TGCGCCAGCAGCTTGGTGGCAGGGGGTGGCAATGAGCAGTTCTTC
. . TRBJ2-7 TRBV11-3 CASSLDGSLAEQYF TGTGCCAGCAGCTTAGATGGGTCTCTAGCCGAGCAGTACTTC